The source of this T cell receptor (beta chain) is a study of T cell responses to AZD1222 COVID-19 vaccine. Broader study findings: There were mostly white British donors and more females than males, and clonal diversity was possibly underestimated. No repertoire was sampled before or during the peak T cell response, only after it. After two AZD1222 doses, spike-specific TCR breadth and depth rose versus day 0.

Notes on this clone: Antigen unknown.

The CDR3 spans 14 residues. Trimming shortened V by 0 bases and J by 8 bases, and 15 bases separated the two germline ends. CDR1 and CDR2 from the germline V gene are GTSNPN and SVGIG (reference sequence). It was second doses at about 4 or about 12 weeks that were pooled. Repertoires were generated with immunoSEQ multiplex PCR, while TCRdb's copy carries only in-frame clones and drops some. Altogether about 140,000 clones are present, around 92% being singletons, with the ten largest covering roughly 3.5%. This chain links TRBV30 with TRBJ2-3; a possible D gene is TRBD2 (6 bases). The sequencing used peripheral blood, collected 28 days after the second AZD1222 dose. The source is an adult who received the AZD1222 COVID-19 vaccine. This CDR3 reads CAWSVGTPPGTQYF. In nucleotides, the CDR3 is TGTGCCTGGAGTGTCGGGACTCCCCCCGGTACGCAGTATTTT.